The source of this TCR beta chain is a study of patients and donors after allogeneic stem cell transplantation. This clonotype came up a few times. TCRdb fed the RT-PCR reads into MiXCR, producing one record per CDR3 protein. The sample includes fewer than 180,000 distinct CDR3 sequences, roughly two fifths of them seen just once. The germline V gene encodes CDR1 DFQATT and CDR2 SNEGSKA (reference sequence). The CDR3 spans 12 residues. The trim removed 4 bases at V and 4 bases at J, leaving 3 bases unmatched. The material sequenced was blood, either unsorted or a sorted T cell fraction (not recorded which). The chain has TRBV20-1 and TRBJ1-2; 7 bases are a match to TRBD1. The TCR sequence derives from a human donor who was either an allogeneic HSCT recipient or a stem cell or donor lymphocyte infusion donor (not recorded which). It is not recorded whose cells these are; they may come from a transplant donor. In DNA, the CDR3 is TGCAGTGCTATGGGACAGATCTATGGCTACACCTTC. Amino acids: CSAMGQIYGYTF.